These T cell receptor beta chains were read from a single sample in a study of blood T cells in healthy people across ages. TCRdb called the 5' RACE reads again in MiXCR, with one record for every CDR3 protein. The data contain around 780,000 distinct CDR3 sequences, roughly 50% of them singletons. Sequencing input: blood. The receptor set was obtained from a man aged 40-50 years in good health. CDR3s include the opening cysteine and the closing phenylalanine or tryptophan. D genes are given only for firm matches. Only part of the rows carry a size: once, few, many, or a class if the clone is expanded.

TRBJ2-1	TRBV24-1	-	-	CATSFRSSSEQFF	TGTGCCACCAGTTTTAGGTCTTCTAGTGAGCAGTTCTTC
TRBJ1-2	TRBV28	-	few	CASSLRGGKGGYTF	TGTGCCAGCAGCCTAAGGGGGGGCAAAGGAGGCTACACCTTC
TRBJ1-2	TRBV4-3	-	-	CASSHTLSGYTF	TGCGCCAGCAGCCATACTCTATCGGGCTACACCTTC
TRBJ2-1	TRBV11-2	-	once	CASGDNYNEQFF	TGTGCCTCGGGAGACAACTACAATGAGCAGTTCTTC
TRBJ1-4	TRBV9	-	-	CASSVGGETIGEKLFF	TGTGCCAGCAGCGTAGGGGGAGAGACCATTGGTGAAAAACTGTTTTTT
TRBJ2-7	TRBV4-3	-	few	CASSQDLPLEQYF	TGCGCCAGCAGCCAAGATCTGCCCCTCGAGCAGTACTTC
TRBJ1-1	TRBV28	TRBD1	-	CASSSDRATEAFF	TGTGCCAGCAGCTCCGACAGGGCCACTGAAGCTTTCTTT
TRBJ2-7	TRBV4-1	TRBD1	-	CASSPSPGTGLTYEQYF	TGCGCCAGCAGCCCTTCACCCGGGACAGGACTAACCTACGAGCAGTACTTC
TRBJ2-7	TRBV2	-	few	CASVSGASYEQYF	TGTGCCAGCGTTAGCGGAGCCTCCTACGAGCAGTACTTC
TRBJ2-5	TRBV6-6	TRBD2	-	CASSHGLARLQETQYF	TGTGCCAGCAGTCACGGACTAGCGAGATTACAAGAGACCCAGTACTTC
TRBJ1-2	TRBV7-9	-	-	CASSSKAGGAVDYGYTF	TGTGCCAGCAGCTCTAAGGCGGGGGGCGCCGTGGACTATGGCTACACCTTC
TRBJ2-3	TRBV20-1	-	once	CSARKTGDTQYF	TGCAGTGCTCGAAAAACAGGCGATACGCAGTATTTT
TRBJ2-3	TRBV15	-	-	CATWGYSGSGNTQYF	TGTGCCACCTGGGGGTACTCCGGGAGCGGAAATACGCAGTATTTT
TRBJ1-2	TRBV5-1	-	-	CASRLGPQGYGYTF	TGCGCCAGCAGATTAGGTCCACAAGGCTATGGCTACACCTTC
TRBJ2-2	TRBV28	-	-	CASILASPGELFF	-
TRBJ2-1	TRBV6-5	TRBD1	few	CASSYDKQGDNEQFF	TGTGCCAGCAGTTATGACAAACAGGGGGACAATGAGCAGTTCTTC
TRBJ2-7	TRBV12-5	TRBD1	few	CASGFGDRGYEQYF	TGTGCTAGTGGTTTCGGAGACAGGGGCTACGAGCAGTACTTC
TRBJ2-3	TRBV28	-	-	CASSLRYLTDTQYF	TGTGCCAGCAGTTTAAGGTACCTCACAGATACGCAGTATTTT
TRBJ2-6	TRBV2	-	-	CASTPLTSGANVLTF	TGTGCCAGCACCCCTTTGACCTCTGGGGCCAACGTCCTGACTTTC
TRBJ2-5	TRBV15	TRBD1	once	CATSRDRSGGLEQYF	TGTGCCACCAGCAGAGATCGGTCAGGGGGCCTGGAGCAGTACTTC
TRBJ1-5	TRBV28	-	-	CASSSTLPREPQHF	TGTGCCAGCAGTTCTACACTACCCCGTGAGCCCCAGCATTTT
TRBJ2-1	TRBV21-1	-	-	CASSKAAAGGWNEQFF	TGTGCCAGCAGCAAAGCGGCGGCGGGAGGTTGGAATGAGCAGTTCTTC
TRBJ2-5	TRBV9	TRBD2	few	CASSASWTSGQETQYF	TGTGCCAGCAGCGCCTCATGGACTAGCGGCCAAGAGACCCAGTACTTC
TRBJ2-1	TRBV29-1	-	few	CSAETVSSYNEQFF	TGCAGCGCCGAGACAGTTAGCTCCTACAATGAGCAGTTCTTC
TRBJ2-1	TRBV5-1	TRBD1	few	CASSLDGQGLDEQFF	TGCGCCAGCAGCTTGGACGGACAGGGCCTAGATGAGCAGTTCTTC
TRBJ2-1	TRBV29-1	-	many	CSVETGVNQFF	TGCAGCGTTGAAACCGGGGTCAATCAGTTCTTC
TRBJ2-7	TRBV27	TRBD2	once	CASSPLAGGDHNEQYF	TGTGCCAGCAGCCCACTAGCGGGGGGAGACCACAATGAGCAGTACTTC
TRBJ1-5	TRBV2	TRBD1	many	CASSQGGWQPQHF	TGTGCCAGCAGCCAGGGGGGATGGCAGCCCCAGCATTTT
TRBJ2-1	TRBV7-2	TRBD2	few	CASSRTSGSSSYNEQFF	TGTGCCAGCAGCAGGACTAGCGGGTCCAGCTCCTACAATGAGCAGTTCTTC
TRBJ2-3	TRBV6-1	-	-	CASSDDGGTDTQYF	TGTGCCAGCAGTGATGATGGGGGCACAGATACGCAGTATTTT
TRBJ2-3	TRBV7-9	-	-	CACSPSGPDTQYF	TGTGCCTGCAGCCCCTCGGGTCCAGATACGCAGTATTTT
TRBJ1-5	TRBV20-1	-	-	CSANRINQPQHF	TGCAGTGCCAACAGAATCAATCAGCCCCAGCATTTT
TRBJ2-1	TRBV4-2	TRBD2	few	CASSQDPGLPGVNNEQFF	TGTGCCAGCAGCCAAGACCCGGGACTACCGGGGGTAAACAATGAGCAGTTCTTC
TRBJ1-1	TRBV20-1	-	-	CSARATEAFF	TGCAGTGCTAGAGCTACTGAAGCTTTCTTT
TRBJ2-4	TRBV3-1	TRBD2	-	CATSLSVAGGTSRKIAKNIQYF	TGTGCCACCTCCCTGAGCGTAGCGGGGGGCACGTCTAGGAAAATAGCCAAAAACATTCAGTACTTC
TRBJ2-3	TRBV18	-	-	CASSPIGDSTDTQYF	TGTGCCAGCTCACCGATAGGGGACAGCACAGATACGCAGTATTTT
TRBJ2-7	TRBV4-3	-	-	CASSQAGSGPYEQYF	TGCGCCAGCAGCCAAGCCGGGAGCGGTCCCTACGAGCAGTACTTC
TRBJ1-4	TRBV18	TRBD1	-	CASSPPDRERYNEKLFF	TGTGCCAGCTCACCACCGGACAGGGAGAGATATAATGAAAAACTGTTTTTT
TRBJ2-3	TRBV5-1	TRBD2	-	CASSFSPGVSSGWGTDTQYF	TGCGCCAGCAGCTTCTCCCCCGGAGTGTCTAGCGGTTGGGGCACAGATACGCAGTATTTT
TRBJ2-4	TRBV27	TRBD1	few	CASSLGWAPRQTGTGWEQYF	TGTGCCAGCAGTTTGGGGTGGGCCCCACGACAAACCGGGACAGGCTGGGAGCAGTACTTC
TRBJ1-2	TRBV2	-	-	CASSVFRAGNYGYTF	TGTGCCAGCAGTGTTTTCAGGGCCGGGAACTATGGCTACACCTTC
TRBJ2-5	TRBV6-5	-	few	CASRNALGKKETQYF	TGTGCCAGCAGAAACGCACTGGGTAAAAAAGAGACCCAGTACTTC
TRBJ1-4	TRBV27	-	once	CASSLVPAAPNEKLFF	TGTGCCAGCAGTTTAGTACCGGCAGCGCCTAATGAAAAACTGTTTTTT
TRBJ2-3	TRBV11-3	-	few	CASSLGRGSDTQYF	TGTGCCAGCAGCTTAGGAAGGGGATCAGATACGCAGTATTTT
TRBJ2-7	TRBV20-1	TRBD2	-	CSAEKRDSYEQYF	TGCAGTGCCGAGAAGCGGGACTCCTACGAGCAGTACTTC
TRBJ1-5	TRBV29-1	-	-	CSVNLGGDLRQPQHF	TGCAGCGTTAATCTGGGGGGGGATTTGCGTCAGCCCCAGCATTTT
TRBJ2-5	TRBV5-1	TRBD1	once	CASSATGRLQETQYF	TGCGCCAGCAGCGCGACAGGGCGACTTCAAGAGACCCAGTACTTC
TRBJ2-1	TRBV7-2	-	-	CASSPRSGLYNEQFF	TGTGCCAGCAGCCCACGGAGCGGTCTCTACAATGAGCAGTTCTTC
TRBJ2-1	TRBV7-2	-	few	CASSLAQRNEQFF	TGTGCCAGCAGCTTAGCACAGAGAAATGAGCAGTTCTTC
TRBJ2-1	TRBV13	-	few	CASSSGGQGSYNEQFF	TGTGCCAGCAGCTCAGGAGGGCAGGGGTCCTACAATGAGCAGTTCTTC
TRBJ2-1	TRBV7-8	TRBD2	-	CATTPGGGSYNEQFF	TGTGCCACTACTCCCGGGGGAGGGTCCTACAATGAGCAGTTCTTC
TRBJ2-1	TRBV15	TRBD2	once	CATSKGTSGEQFF	TGTGCCACCAGCAAGGGGACTAGTGGTGAGCAGTTCTTC
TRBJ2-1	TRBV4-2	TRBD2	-	CASSQAGTSGSPKDNEQFF	TGTGCCAGCAGCCAGGCTGGGACTAGCGGGAGTCCGAAGGACAATGAGCAGTTCTTC
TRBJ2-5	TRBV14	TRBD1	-	CASSLMTGGAETQYF	TGTGCCAGCAGCCTGATGACAGGGGGCGCGGAGACCCAGTACTTC
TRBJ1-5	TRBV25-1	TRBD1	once	CASSEGTAPTQPQHF	TGTGCCAGCAGTGAAGGGACAGCCCCAACCCAGCCCCAGCATTTT
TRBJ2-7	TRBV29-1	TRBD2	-	CSVAGEGYEQYF	TGCAGCGTTGCGGGGGAGGGCTACGAGCAGTACTTC
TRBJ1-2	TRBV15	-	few	CATSRTARDYGYTF	TGTGCCACCAGCAGAACTGCCCGCGACTATGGCTACACCTTC
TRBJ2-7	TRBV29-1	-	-	CSVDGGGSYEQYF	TGCAGCGTTGATGGCGGCGGATCCTACGAGCAGTACTTC
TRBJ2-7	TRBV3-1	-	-	CASSQEKVRYEPYF	TGTGCCAGCAGCCAAGAAAAGGTACGCTACGAGCCGTACTTC